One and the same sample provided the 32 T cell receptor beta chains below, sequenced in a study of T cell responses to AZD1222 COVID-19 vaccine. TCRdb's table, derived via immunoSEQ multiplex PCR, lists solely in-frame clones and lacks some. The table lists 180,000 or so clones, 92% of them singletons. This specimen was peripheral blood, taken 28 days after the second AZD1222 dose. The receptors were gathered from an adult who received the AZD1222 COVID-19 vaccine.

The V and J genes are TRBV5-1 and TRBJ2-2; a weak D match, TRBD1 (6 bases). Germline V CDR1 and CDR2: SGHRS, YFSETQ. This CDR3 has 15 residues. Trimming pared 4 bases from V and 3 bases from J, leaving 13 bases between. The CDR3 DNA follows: TGCGCCAGCAGCGCCGACAGGACCCACACCGGGGAGCTGTTTTTT. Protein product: CASSADRTHTGELFF.

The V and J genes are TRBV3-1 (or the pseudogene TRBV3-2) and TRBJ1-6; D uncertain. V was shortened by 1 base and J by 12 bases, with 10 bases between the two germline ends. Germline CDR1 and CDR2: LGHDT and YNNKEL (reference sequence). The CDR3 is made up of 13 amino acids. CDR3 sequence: CASSQVKGEPLHF. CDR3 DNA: TGTGCCAGCAGCCAAGTCAAGGGTGAACCCCTCCACTTT.

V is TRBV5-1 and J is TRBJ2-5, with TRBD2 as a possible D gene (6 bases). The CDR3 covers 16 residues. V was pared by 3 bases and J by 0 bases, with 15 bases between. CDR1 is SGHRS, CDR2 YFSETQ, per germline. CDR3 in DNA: TGCGCCAGCAGCTCTGGGACTCTTAGGTACCAAGAGACCCAGTACTTC. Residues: CASSSGTLRYQETQYF.

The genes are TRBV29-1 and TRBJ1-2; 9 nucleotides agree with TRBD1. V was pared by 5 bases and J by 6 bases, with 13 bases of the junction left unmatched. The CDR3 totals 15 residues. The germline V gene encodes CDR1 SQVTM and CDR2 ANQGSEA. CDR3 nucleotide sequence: TGCAGCGTTTCCTTGACAGGGGGTGTGCGTCATGGCTACACCTTC. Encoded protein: CSVSLTGGVRHGYTF.

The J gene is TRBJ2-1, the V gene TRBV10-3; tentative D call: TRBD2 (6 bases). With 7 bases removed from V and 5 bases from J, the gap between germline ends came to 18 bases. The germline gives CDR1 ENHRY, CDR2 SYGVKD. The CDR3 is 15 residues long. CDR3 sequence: CAITRVAGKNNEQFF. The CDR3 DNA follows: TGTGCCATCACCCGAGTGGCGGGGAAAAACAATGAGCAGTTCTTC.

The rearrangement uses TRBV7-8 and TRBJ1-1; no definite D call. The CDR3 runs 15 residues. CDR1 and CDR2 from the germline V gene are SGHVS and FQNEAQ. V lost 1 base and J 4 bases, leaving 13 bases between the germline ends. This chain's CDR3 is CASSLEAYWGTEAFF. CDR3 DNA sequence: TGTGCCAGCAGCTTAGAAGCGTATTGGGGCACTGAAGCTTTCTTT.

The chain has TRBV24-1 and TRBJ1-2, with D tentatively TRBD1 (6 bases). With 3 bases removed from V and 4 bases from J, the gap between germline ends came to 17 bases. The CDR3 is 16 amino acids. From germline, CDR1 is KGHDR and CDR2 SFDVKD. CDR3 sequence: CATSDPTGTGSYGYTF. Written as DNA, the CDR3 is TGTGCCACCAGTGATCCCACGGGTACAGGGAGCTATGGCTACACCTTC.

The CDR3 DNA is TGTGCCAGCAGCTTAGCCGGGACTAGCGGGGGCGGAGAGCAGTTCTTC. Its protein product is CASSLAGTSGGGEQFF. The chain combines TRBV7-2 with TRBJ2-1; 14 bases align to TRBD2. The J segment lost 10 bases and the V segment lost 0 bases, leaving 5 bases of the junction unmatched. Germline-derived CDR1 and CDR2 are SGHTA and FQGNSA. The CDR3 length is 16 residues.

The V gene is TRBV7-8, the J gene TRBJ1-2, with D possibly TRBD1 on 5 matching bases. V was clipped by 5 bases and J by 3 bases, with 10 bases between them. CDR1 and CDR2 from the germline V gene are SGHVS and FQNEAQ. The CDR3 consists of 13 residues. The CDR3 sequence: CASSPGAYYGYTF. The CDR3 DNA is TGTGCCAGCAGCCCCGGGGCGTACTATGGCTACACCTTC.

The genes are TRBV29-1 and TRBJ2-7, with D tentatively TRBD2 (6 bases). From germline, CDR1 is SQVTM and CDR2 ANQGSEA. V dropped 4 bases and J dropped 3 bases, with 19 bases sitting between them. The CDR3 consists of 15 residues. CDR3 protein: CSVGGGVRGRYEQYF. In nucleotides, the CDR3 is TGCAGCGTTGGGGGAGGAGTTCGGGGCCGCTACGAGCAGTACTTC.

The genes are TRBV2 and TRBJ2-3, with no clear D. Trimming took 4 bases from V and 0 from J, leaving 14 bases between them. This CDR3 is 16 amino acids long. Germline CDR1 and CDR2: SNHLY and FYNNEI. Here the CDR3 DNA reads TGTGCCAGCAGTGGTACAGAATTATTAAGCACAGATACGCAGTATTTT. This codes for CASSGTELLSTDTQYF.

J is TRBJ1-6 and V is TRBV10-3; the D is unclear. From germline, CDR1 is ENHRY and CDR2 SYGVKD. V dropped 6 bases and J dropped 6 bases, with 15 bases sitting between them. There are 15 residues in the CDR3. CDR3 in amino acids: CAISLESRSNSPLHF. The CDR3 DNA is TGTGCCATCAGCCTTGAATCGCGTTCTAATTCACCCCTCCACTTT.

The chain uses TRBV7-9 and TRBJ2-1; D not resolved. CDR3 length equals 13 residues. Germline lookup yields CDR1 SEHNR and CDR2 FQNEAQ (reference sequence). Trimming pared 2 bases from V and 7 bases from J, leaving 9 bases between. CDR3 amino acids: CASSLSRVNEQFF. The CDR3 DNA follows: TGTGCCAGCAGCTTAAGCCGGGTGAATGAGCAGTTCTTC.

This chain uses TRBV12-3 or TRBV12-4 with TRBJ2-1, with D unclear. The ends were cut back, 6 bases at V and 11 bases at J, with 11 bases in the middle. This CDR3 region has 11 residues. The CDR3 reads CASSPGEKQFF. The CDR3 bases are TGTGCCAGCAGCCCAGGTGAGAAGCAGTTCTTC.

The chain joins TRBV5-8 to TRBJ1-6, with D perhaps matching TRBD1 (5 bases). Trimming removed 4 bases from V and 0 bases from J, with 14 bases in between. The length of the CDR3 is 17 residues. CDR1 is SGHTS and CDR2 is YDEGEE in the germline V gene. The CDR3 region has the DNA TGTGCCAGCAGCAGGGTTGAGGGGAGCTCCTATAATTCACCCCTCCACTTT. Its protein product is CASSRVEGSSYNSPLHF. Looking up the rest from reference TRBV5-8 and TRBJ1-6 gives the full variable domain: EAGVTQSPTHLIKTRGQQATLRCSPISGHTSVYWYQQALGLGLQFLLWYDEGEERNRGNFPPRFSGRQFPNYSSELNVNALELEDSALYLCASSRVEGSSYNSPLHFGNGTRLTVT.

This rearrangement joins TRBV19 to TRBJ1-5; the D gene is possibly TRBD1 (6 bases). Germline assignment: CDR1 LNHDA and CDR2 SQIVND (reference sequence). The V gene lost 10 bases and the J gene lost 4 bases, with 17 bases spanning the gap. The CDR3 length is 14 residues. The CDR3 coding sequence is TGTGCCACCAAGGGGGGCGCAGGGAATCAGCCCCAGCATTTT. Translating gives CATKGGAGNQPQHF.

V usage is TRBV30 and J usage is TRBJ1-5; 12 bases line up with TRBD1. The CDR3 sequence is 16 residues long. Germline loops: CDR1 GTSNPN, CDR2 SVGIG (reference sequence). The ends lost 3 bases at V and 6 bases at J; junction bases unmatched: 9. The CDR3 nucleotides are TGTGCCTGGAGCGCGACCGGGACAGGGGGCAGTCAGCCCCAGCATTTT. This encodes CAWSATGTGGSQPQHF.

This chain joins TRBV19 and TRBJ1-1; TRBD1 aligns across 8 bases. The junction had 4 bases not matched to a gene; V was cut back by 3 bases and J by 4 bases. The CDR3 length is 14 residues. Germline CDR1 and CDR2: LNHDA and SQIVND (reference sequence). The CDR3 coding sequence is TGTGCCAGTAGTATGGGGACAGGTGGCACTGAAGCTTTCTTT. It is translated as CASSMGTGGTEAFF.

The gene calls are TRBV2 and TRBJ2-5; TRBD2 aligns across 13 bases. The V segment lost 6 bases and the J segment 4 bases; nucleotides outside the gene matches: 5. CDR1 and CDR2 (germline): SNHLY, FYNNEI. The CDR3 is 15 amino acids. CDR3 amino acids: CASREGLAGRETQYF. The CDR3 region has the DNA TGTGCCAGCAGGGAGGGACTAGCGGGACGAGAGACCCAGTACTTC. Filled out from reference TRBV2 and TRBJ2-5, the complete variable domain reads EPEVTQTPSHQVTQMGQEVILRCVPISNHLYFYWYRQILGQKVEFLVSFYNNEISEKSEIFDDQFSVERPDGSNFTLKIRSTKLEDSAMYFCASREGLAGRETQYFGPGTRLLVL.

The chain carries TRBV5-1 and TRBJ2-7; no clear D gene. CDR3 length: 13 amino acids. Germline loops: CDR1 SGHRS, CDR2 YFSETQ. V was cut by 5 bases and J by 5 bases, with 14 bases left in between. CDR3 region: CASRAPGIDEQYF. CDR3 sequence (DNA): TGCGCCAGCAGAGCCCCAGGTATCGACGAGCAGTACTTC.

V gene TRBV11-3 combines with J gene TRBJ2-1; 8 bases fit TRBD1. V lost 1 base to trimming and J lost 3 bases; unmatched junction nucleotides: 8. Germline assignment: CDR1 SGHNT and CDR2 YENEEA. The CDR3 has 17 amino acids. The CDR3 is CASSLGGTQGDYNEQFF. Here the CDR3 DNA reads TGTGCCAGCAGCTTAGGGGGGACACAGGGGGACTACAATGAGCAGTTCTTC.

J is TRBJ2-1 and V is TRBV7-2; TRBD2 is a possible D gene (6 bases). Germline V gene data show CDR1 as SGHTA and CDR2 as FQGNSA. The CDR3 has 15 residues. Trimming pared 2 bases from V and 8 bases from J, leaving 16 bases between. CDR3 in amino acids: CASSLIAGSVDEQFF. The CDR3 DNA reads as TGTGCCAGCAGCTTAATCGCCGGGAGTGTCGATGAGCAGTTCTTC.

This CDR3 reads CASSEIWTGTLHF. CDR3 bases: TGTGCCAGCAGTGAGATTTGGACAGGGACCCTCCACTTT. The chain links TRBV6-1 to TRBJ1-6, with 8 bases identical to TRBD1. The CDR3 is 13 residues long. V was clipped by 3 bases and J by 14 bases; unmatched bases: 6. The V gene's germline CDR1 is MNHNS and CDR2 SASEGT.

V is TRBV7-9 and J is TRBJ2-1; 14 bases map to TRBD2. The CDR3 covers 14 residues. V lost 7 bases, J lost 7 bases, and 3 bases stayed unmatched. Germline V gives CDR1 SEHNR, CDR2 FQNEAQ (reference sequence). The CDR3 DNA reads TGTGCCAGCACAGGGACTAGCGGGAGAAATGAGCAGTTCTTC. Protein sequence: CASTGTSGRNEQFF.

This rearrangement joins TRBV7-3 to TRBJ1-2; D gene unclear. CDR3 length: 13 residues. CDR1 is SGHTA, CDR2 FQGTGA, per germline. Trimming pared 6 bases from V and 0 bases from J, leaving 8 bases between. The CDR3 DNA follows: TGTGCCAGCAGTCTGACTGCTAACTATGGCTACACCTTC. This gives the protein CASSLTANYGYTF.

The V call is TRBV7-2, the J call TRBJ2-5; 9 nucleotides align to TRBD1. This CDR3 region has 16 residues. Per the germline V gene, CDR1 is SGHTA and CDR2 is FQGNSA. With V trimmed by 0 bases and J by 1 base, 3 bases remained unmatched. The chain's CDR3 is CASSLAATGGQETQYF. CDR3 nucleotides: TGTGCCAGCAGCTTAGCCGCGACAGGGGGCCAAGAGACCCAGTACTTC.

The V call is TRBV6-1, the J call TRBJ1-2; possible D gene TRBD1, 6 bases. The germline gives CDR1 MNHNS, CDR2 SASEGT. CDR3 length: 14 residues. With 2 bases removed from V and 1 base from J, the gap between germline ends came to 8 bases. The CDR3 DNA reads TGTGCCAGCAGTGAAACAGGGAATAACTATGGCTACACCTTC. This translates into CASSETGNNYGYTF.

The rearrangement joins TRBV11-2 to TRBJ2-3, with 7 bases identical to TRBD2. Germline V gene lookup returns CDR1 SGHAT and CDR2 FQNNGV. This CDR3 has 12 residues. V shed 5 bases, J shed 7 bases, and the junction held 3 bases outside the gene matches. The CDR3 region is CASSPGGNTQYF. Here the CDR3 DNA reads TGTGCCAGCAGCCCCGGGGGGAATACGCAGTATTTT.

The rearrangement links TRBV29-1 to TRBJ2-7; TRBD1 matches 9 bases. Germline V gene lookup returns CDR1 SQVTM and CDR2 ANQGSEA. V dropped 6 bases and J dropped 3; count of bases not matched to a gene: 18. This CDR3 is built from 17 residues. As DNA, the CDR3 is TGCAGCGTCGAATGGCGGCCCTCCGGGACAGGGTTCTACGAGCAGTACTTC. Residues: CSVEWRPSGTGFYEQYF.

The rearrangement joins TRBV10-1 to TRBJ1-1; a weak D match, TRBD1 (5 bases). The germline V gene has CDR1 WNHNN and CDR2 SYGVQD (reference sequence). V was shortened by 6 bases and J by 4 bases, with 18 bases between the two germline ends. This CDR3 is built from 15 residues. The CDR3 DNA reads TGCGCCAGCAGCCAACTTCAGGGAGGCGGCACTGAAGCTTTCTTT. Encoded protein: CASSQLQGGGTEAFF.

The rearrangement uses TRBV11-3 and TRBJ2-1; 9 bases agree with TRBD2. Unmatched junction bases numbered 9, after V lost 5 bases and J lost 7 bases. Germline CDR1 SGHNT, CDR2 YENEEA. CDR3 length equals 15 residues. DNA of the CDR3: TGTGCCAGCAGCCCGGGTGCTAGCGGGATTAATGAGCAGTTCTTC. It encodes CASSPGASGINEQFF.

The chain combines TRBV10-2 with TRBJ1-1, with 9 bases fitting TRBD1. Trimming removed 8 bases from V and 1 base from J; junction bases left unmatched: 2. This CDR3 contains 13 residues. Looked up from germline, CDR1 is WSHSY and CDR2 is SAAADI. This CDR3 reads CASAGQGNTEAFF. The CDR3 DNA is TGCGCCAGCGCGGGACAGGGGAACACTGAAGCTTTCTTT.